A single sample is the source of the 13 T cell receptor beta chains below, sequenced in a study of cytomegalovirus exposure and HLA in healthy donors. Primers included in the PCR were 60 Vbeta and 13 Jbeta primers. Sequencing was performed with immunoSEQ multiplex PCR; in TCRdb, only in-frame clones are kept and a portion is missing. Among 110,000 to 150,000 clones listed, around 77% were seen once. The specimen was PBMCs. The receptors stem from a woman in her fifties or sixties in good health and CMV-seronegative.

The chain joins TRBV5-1 to TRBJ1-1; 9 bases match TRBD1. The germline V gene has CDR1 SGHRS and CDR2 YFSETQ. V lost 4 bases, J lost 11 bases, and 9 bases stayed unmatched. This CDR3 has 13 residues. The CDR3 DNA sequence: TGCGCCAGCAGCCCGAGGGACAGGGCCTTCGCTTTCTTT. As protein: CASSPRDRAFAFF. Together with reference TRBV5-1 and TRBJ1-1, the CDR3 gives the full variable domain: KAGVTQTPRYLIKTRGQQVTLSCSPISGHRSVSWYQQTPGQGLQFLFEYFSETQRNKGNFPGRFSGRQFSNSRSEMNVSTLELGDSALYLCASSPRDRAFAFFGQGTRLTVV.

This clone was observed a single time. The genes are TRBV9 and TRBJ2-1; D remains ambiguous. V lost 3 bases, J lost 4 bases, and 14 bases lay in between. The CDR3 loop spans 15 amino acids. Germline assignment: CDR1 SGDLS and CDR2 YYNGEE. Written as DNA, the CDR3 is TGTGCCAGCAGCGCCCTCCTCCCACAGTACAATGAGCAGTTCTTC. It is translated as CASSALLPQYNEQFF.

This clone was counted once. The rearrangement links TRBV29-1 to TRBJ2-7; 9 positions match TRBD1. CDR3 length: 14 amino acids. CDR1 and CDR2 (germline): SQVTM, ANQGSEA. V shed 7 bases and J 2 bases; nucleotides not matched to a gene: 9. The CDR3 reads CSALGDRAPYEQYF. The CDR3 DNA is TGCAGCGCCCTTGGGGACAGGGCTCCCTACGAGCAGTACTTC.

V and J are TRBV5-6 and TRBJ1-2, with D perhaps matching TRBD1 (6 bases). This CDR3 is built from 14 residues. Trimming pared 2 bases from V and 4 bases from J, leaving 12 bases between. Germline CDR1 SGHDT, CDR2 YYEEEE. The CDR3 loop is CASSLGGLPYGYTF. The CDR3 DNA reads TGTGCCAGCAGCTTAGGGGGTCTGCCCTATGGCTACACCTTC.

CDR3 loop: CASSRLVSRDRDYNEQFF. The CDR3 DNA reads as TGTGCCAGCAGCCGGCTTGTATCACGGGACAGAGATTACAATGAGCAGTTCTTC. This chain uses TRBV5-6 with TRBJ2-1, with TRBD1 matching 7 bases. CDR3 length: 18 residues. Trimming at V came to 4 bases and at J to 4 bases, leaving 17 bases not matched to a gene. CDR1 and CDR2 (germline): SGHDT, YYEEEE.

The gene calls are TRBV19 and TRBJ2-1; tentatively, D is TRBD1 (6 bases). The CDR3 runs to 16 residues. Germline V gives CDR1 LNHDA, CDR2 SQIVND (reference sequence). V lost 6 bases and J 2 bases, leaving 17 bases between the germline ends. The CDR3 DNA reads as TGTGCCAGTAGGGGGGCCGACTCTTTAGCCTACAATGAGCAGTTCTTC. This gives the protein CASRGADSLAYNEQFF.

This clone was recorded once. This chain joins TRBV29-1 and TRBJ1-2; D possibly corresponds to TRBD1 (6 bases). V dropped 7 bases and J dropped 0 bases, with 12 bases sitting between them. From germline, CDR1 is SQVTM and CDR2 ANQGSEA. This CDR3 has 13 amino acids. The CDR3 sequence is CSDRDIANYGYTF. The CDR3 DNA reads TGCAGCGACCGGGACATAGCTAACTATGGCTACACCTTC.

The chain couples TRBV5-1 to TRBJ2-3; TRBD2 agrees at 7 bases. Per the germline V gene, CDR1 is SGHRS and CDR2 is YFSETQ. CDR3 size: 14 residues. With V trimmed by 3 bases and J by 0 bases, 1 base remained unmatched. CDR3 sequence (DNA): TGCGCCAGCAGCTCCGGGGGGAGCACAGATACGCAGTATTTT. Protein: CASSSGGSTDTQYF.

The J gene is TRBJ1-5, the V gene TRBV10-1; D is ambiguous. Germline V gives CDR1 WNHNN, CDR2 SYGVQD (reference sequence). The CDR3 is made up of 14 amino acids. Trimming cost V 6 bases and J 0 bases, with 9 bases left between them. Here the CDR3 reads CASRAVDSNQPQHF. CDR3 nucleotide sequence: TGCGCCAGCAGGGCGGTCGATAGCAATCAGCCCCAGCATTTT.

The gene calls are TRBV19 and TRBJ1-2, with D unclear. The CDR3 covers 17 residues. With 0 bases removed from V and 1 base from J, the gap between germline ends came to 15 bases. Germline CDR1 LNHDA, CDR2 SQIVND (reference sequence). The CDR3 DNA is TGTGCCAGTAGTATAGAGGCAGGATTAACCTATAACTATGGCTACACCTTC. Translated: CASSIEAGLTYNYGYTF. Looking up the rest from reference TRBV19 and TRBJ1-2 gives the full variable domain: DGGITQSPKYLFRKEGQNVTLSCEQNLNHDAMYWYRQDPGQGLRLIYYSQIVNDFQKGDIAEGYSVSREKKESFPLTVTSAQKNPTAFYLCASSIEAGLTYNYGYTFGSGTRLTVV.

This chain links TRBV6-6 with TRBJ2-7; 8 nucleotides align to TRBD1. Per germline, CDR1 MNHNY and CDR2 SVGAGI (reference sequence). Germline trimming cut 1 base from V and 4 bases from J; bases unmatched to any gene: 3. The CDR3 loop spans 14 amino acids. The CDR3 spells CASSYYRTGYEQYF. The CDR3 region has the DNA TGTGCCAGCAGTTACTACCGGACAGGGTACGAGCAGTACTTC.

The CDR3 protein is CATSPGAYEQYF. The CDR3 nucleotides read TGTGCCACTTCACCGGGAGCCTACGAGCAGTACTTC. The rearrangement joins TRBV6-6 to TRBJ2-7; a possible D gene is TRBD2 (6 bases). CDR3 length equals 12 residues. Trimming pared 10 bases from V and 2 bases from J, leaving 12 bases between. From germline, CDR1 is MNHNY and CDR2 SVGAGI (reference sequence).

The chain has TRBV6-5 and TRBJ1-2; D perhaps matches TRBD1 (6 bases). Trimming removed 6 bases at V and 7 bases at J, with 15 bases between. CDR1 and CDR2 from the germline V gene are MNHEY and SVGAGI. This CDR3 is built from 13 residues. CDR3 in amino acids: CASSSPGQCGYTF. In nucleotides, the CDR3 is TGTGCCAGCAGCTCCCCCGGACAGTGTGGCTACACCTTC.